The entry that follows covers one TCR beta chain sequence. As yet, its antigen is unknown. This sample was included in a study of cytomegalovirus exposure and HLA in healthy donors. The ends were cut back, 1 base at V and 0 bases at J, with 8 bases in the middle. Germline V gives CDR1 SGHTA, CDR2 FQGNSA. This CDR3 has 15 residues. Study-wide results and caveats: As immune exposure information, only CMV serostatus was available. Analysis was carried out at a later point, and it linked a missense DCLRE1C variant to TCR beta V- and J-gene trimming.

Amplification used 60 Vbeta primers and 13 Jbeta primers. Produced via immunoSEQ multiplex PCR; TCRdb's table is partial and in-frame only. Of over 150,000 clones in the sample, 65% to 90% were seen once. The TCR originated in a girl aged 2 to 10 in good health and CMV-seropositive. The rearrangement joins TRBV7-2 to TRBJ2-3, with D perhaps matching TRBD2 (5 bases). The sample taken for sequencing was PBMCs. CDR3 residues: CASSLEAGSTDTQYF. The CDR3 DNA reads TGTGCCAGCAGCTTAGAGGCGGGCAGCACAGATACGCAGTATTTT. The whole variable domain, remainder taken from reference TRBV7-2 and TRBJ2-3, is GAGVSQSPSNKVTEKGKDVELRCDPISGHTALYWYRQSLGQGLEFLIYFQGNSAPDKSGLPSDRFSAERTGGSVSTLTIQRTQQEDSAVYLCASSLEAGSTDTQYFGPGTRLTVL.